This T cell receptor (beta chain) comes out of a study of CD8+CD57+ T cells in acquired aplastic anemia (dated by TCRdb to 2016 to 2018). Background on the whole study: On average, sorted CD4+ and CD8+ cells yielded around 3.5 ug of extracted DNA, with a range of roughly 0.18 to 30 ug. Mean read counts for healthy donor samples were about 9.8 million for CD4+ cells and 11.0 million for CD8+ cells. On the study overall, not on this receptor specifically: Some 31 CD8+ CDR3 sequences were shared between patients and controls but appeared highly expressed in patients and within their immunodominant clones. CD8+ Simpson's diversity did not differ significantly between patients and healthy controls (P=0.060).

This clonotype was counted many times. Its target antigen remains unknown. Base qualities are not recorded, but no much larger clone differs from it by a single base. Profiling of TCR beta VDJ combinations and CDR3 sequences used genomic DNA as the template. TCR repertoire sequencing was run on an Illumina HiSeq 2000. In the authors' own workflow: TRBV/TRBJ rearrangement plots, CDR3 size and DJ length profiles, and Simpson's diversity index were used to assess repertoires. The most abundant DNA sequence in the deep sequencing data was defined as the immunodominant clone. CDR3 amino acid sequences were screened for sharing across subjects and were compared with published repertoires and the VDJdb database. In-frame beta chains were kept once TCRdb had trimmed the public reads at Q25 with fastp and called clones with MiXCR. Rows matching on CDR3 protein sequence are summarized as one entry with the most common DNA and genes. TCRdb's processing, not the authors' own work, is the source of the V and J calls. Here the sample has fewer than 70,000 distinct CDR3 sequences; under 65% occur a single time. About 8.3% of the sample comes from the top ten.

In the study, sorted CD4+ and CD8+ blood T cells from patients with severe aplastic anemia and from healthy subjects underwent deep sequencing of TCR repertoires. Ficoll-Paque density gradient centrifugation was used to isolate peripheral blood mononuclear cells. CD4+ and CD8+ T cells were sorted by FACS or magnetic beads before DNA extraction. Trimming takes 0 bases off V and 7 bases off J; junction bases not matched to a gene: 15. The CDR1 and CDR2 encoded by the germline V gene are MNHEY and SVGAGI. Counted from cysteine to phenylalanine, this CDR3 has 18 amino acids. The only DNA kept is the CDR3, 54 bases in frame from the first base.

The TCR was taken from a human donor in good health, serving as a control. The sample consisted of sorted CD4+, CD8+, or CD8+CD57+ T cells (not recorded which) from PBMCs. The chain employs TRBV6-5 and TRBJ2-1; the central 7 bases match TRBD2. CDR3 protein: CASSYSQGWEGLENEQFF. The DNA sequence follows: TGTGCCAGCAGTTACTCCCAAGGCTGGGAGGGTTTAGAGAATGAGCAGTTCTTC.